A selection of T cell receptor beta chains follows, all from one sample in a study of CD8 T cells in Susac syndrome. TCRdb re-analysed the immunoSEQ multiplex PCR reads in MiXCR, keeping a single row per CDR3 protein. The data show roughly 180,000 distinct CDR3 sequences, with about 95% seen just once and approximately 0.1% held by the top ten. Source material: CD4+ T cells from PBMCs. Source of these receptors: a human donor in good health. Both conserved end residues are part of each CDR3. The order of the fields is clone size, D gene, J gene, V gene, CDR3 protein, CDR3 DNA. D genes are given only for firm matches. Clone sizes are given selectively: once, few, many, or a class where the clone is expanded.

>.|.|TRBJ2-5|TRBV30
CAWSGGIIQKTQYF
TGTGCCTGGAGTGGCGGGATAATACAAAAGACCCAGTACTTC
>.|.|TRBJ2-2|TRBV7-2
CASSSRGPGELFF
TGTGCCAGCAGCTCCCGAGGCCCCGGGGAGCTGTTTTTT
>.|TRBD1|TRBJ2-7|TRBV29-1
CSVRDRFSYEQYF
TGCAGCGTTAGGGACAGATTCTCCTACGAGCAGTACTTC
>.|TRBD1|TRBJ2-4|TRBV28
CASSLYGGQGKSF
TGTGCCAGCAGTTTATACGGGGGACAGGGAAAGAGCTTC
>.|.|TRBJ2-1|TRBV30
CASPTRHNEQFF
TGTGCCTCCCCGACACGGCACAATGAGCAGTTCTTC
>.|TRBD1|TRBJ2-6|TRBV4-3
CASSQGTGLPSGANVLTF
TGCGCCAGCAGCCAAGGGACAGGGCTCCCCTCTGGGGCCAACGTCCTGACTTTC
>.|TRBD2|TRBJ2-1|TRBV12-3/TRBV12-4
CASEIAGGSYNEQFF
TGTGCCAGCGAGATAGCGGGAGGGTCCTACAATGAGCAGTTCTTC
>.|TRBD1|TRBJ2-7|TRBV12-3/TRBV12-4
CASSPRTGGTYEQYF
TGTGCCAGCAGTCCCAGGACAGGGGGTACCTACGAGCAGTACTTC
>.|TRBD2|TRBJ2-7|TRBV20-1
CSAGTSGVPFEQYF
TGCAGTGCAGGGACTAGCGGCGTCCCGTTCGAGCAGTACTTC
>.|TRBD2|TRBJ2-7|TRBV7-2
CASSGRRGERNEQYF
TGTGCCAGCAGCGGCCGGCGGGGGGAAAGGAACGAGCAGTACTTC
>.|.|TRBJ1-5|TRBV4-1
CASSKAVDLRGNQPQHF
TGCGCCAGCAGCAAAGCCGTTGATCTGCGAGGCAATCAGCCCCAGCATTTT
>.|.|TRBJ2-3|TRBV27
CASSREIADTQYF
TGTGCCAGCAGCCGGGAGATTGCAGATACGCAGTATTTT
>once|.|TRBJ2-7|TRBV7-8
CASSLAEGGEQYF
TGTGCCAGCAGCTTAGCGGAAGGTGGCGAGCAGTACTTC
>.|.|TRBJ2-1|TRBV3-1
CASSPPRGATLYNEQFF
TGTGCCAGCAGCCCGCCGAGGGGGGCGACCCTCTACAATGAGCAGTTCTTC
>.|.|TRBJ2-1|TRBV30
CAWSPGYNEQFF
TGTGCCTGGAGCCCCGGGTACAATGAGCAGTTCTTC
>.|TRBD2|TRBJ2-4|TRBV3-1
CASSQSGTSGLIQYF
TGTGCCAGCAGCCAGTCGGGGACTAGCGGGTTGATTCAGTACTTC
>.|TRBD2|TRBJ2-1|TRBV6-4
CASRASSGRYHNEQFF
TGTGCCAGCAGAGCCTCTAGCGGGAGGTACCACAATGAGCAGTTCTTC
>.|TRBD1|TRBJ1-2|TRBV19
CASSAQGAAGYTF
TGTGCCAGTAGTGCACAGGGGGCGGCAGGCTACACCTTC
>.|.|TRBJ2-7|TRBV6-5
CASSYKGEQQYF
TGTGCCAGCAGTTACAAGGGAGAGCAGCAGTACTTC
>once|.|TRBJ1-2|TRBV6-5
CASSRTRQDYGYTF
TGTGCCAGCAGTCGAACTCGACAGGACTATGGCTACACCTTC
>.|.|TRBJ2-3|TRBV29-1
CSVEVEFPQYF
TGCAGCGTTGAAGTTGAATTTCCGCAGTATTTT
>.|TRBD1|TRBJ2-5|TRBV11-3
CASSPGQVEETQYF
TGTGCCAGCAGCCCGGGACAGGTTGAAGAGACCCAGTACTTC
>.|TRBD2|TRBJ2-1|TRBV9
CASSVGTSGEEQFF
TGTGCCAGCAGCGTAGGGACTAGCGGAGAAGAGCAGTTCTTC
>.|.|TRBJ2-3|TRBV6-2/TRBV6-3
CASSYKDFGDTQYF
TGTGCCAGCAGTTATAAGGATTTTGGAGATACGCAGTATTTT
>.|.|TRBJ2-2|TRBV27
CASSSLKITGELFF
TGTGCCAGCAGCTCATTGAAAATTACCGGGGAGCTGTTTTTT
>.|TRBD2|TRBJ2-1|TRBV24-1
CATRGTSGDYNEQFF
TGTGCCACCAGGGGGACTAGCGGGGACTACAATGAGCAGTTCTTC
>.|TRBD1|TRBJ1-1|TRBV18
CASSLGGGGNTEAFF
TGTGCCAGCTCACTAGGAGGGGGCGGGAACACTGAAGCTTTCTTT
>.|TRBD2|TRBJ2-7|TRBV9
CASSVGETSAYEQYF
TGTGCCAGCAGCGTAGGCGAGACTAGCGCCTACGAGCAGTACTTC
>.|.|TRBJ1-2|TRBV20-1
CSARGTGFYYGYTF
TGCAGTGCTAGGGGGACGGGATTCTACTATGGCTACACCTTC